This TCR beta chain was recorded in a study of T cell responses to AZD1222 COVID-19 vaccine. The protocol was immunoSEQ multiplex PCR, while the TCRdb copy is restricted to in-frame clones and leaves out a portion. Of about 180,000 clones listed, 80% to 95% are singletons. The sequence came from an adult who received the AZD1222 COVID-19 vaccine. Specimen: peripheral blood, collected 28 days after the second AZD1222 dose.

In DNA, the CDR3 is TGTGCCAGCAGCGGACCCCGATACCGGACAGGGGAAAACACCATATATTTT. This gives the protein CASSGPRYRTGENTIYF. The V gene is TRBV9, the J gene TRBJ1-3; 9 nucleotides match TRBD1. Trimming removed 3 bases from V and 6 bases from J; junction bases left unmatched: 13. The CDR3 is 17 residues long. Germline CDR1 reads SGDLS; CDR2 reads YYNGEE.